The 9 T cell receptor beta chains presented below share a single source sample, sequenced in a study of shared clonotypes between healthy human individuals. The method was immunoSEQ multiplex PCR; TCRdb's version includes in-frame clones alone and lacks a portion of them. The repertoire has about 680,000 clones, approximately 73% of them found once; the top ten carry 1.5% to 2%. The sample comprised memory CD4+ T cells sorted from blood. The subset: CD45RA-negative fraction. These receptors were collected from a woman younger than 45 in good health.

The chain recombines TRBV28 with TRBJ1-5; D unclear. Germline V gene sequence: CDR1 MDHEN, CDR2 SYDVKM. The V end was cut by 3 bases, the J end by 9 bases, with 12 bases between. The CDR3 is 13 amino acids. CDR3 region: CASSFNSAAPQHF. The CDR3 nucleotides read TGTGCCAGCAGTTTTAACAGCGCAGCGCCCCAGCATTTT. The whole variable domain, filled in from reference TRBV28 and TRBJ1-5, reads DVKVTQSSRYLVKRTGEKVFLECVQDMDHENMFWYRQDPGLGLRLIYFSYDVKMKEKGDIPEGYSVSREKKERFSLILESASTNQTSMYLCASSFNSAAPQHFGDGTRLSIL.

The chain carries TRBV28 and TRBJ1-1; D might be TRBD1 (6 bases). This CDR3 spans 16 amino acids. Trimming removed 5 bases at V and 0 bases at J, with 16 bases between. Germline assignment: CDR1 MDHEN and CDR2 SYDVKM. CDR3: CASSGPGTNVNTEAFF. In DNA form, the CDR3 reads TGTGCCAGCAGTGGCCCCGGGACAAACGTGAACACTGAAGCTTTCTTT. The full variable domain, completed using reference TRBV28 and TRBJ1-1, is DVKVTQSSRYLVKRTGEKVFLECVQDMDHENMFWYRQDPGLGLRLIYFSYDVKMKEKGDIPEGYSVSREKKERFSLILESASTNQTSMYLCASSGPGTNVNTEAFFGQGTRLTVV.

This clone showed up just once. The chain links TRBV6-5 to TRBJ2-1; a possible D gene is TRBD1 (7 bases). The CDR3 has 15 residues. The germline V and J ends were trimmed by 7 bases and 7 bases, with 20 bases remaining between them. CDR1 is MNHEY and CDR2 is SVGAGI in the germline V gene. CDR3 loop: CASTPPGAGGNEQFF. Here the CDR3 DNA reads TGTGCCAGCACTCCCCCGGGGGCAGGGGGTAATGAGCAGTTCTTC.

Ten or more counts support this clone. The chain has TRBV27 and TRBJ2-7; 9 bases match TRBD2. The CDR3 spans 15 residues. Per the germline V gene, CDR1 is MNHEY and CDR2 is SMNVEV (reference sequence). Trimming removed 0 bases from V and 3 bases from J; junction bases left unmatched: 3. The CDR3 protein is CASSLSASGNYEQYF. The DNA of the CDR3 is TGTGCCAGCAGTTTATCGGCTAGCGGGAACTACGAGCAGTACTTC.

The CDR3 region is CSAGQGANNYGYTF. Written as DNA, the CDR3 is TGCAGCGCCGGACAGGGGGCGAATAACTATGGCTACACCTTC. The J gene is TRBJ1-2, the V gene TRBV29-1, with 11 bases matching TRBD1. Germline CDR1 reads SQVTM; CDR2 reads ANQGSEA. This CDR3 region has 14 residues. J was trimmed by 1 base and V by 7 bases; bases with no gene match: 5.

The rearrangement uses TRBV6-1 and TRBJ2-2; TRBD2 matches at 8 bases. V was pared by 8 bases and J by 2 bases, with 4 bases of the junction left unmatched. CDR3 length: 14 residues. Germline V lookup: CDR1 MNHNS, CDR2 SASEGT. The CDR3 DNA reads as TGTGCCAGCGGGGGACTAGTCAACACCGGGGAGCTGTTTTTT. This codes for CASGGLVNTGELFF.

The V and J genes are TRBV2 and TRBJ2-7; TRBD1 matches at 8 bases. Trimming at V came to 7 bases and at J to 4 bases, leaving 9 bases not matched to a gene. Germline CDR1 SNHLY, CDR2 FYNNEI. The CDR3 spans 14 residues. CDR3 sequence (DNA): TGTGCCAGCACAGGGGGCTTTTTTAGTTACGAGCAGTACTTC. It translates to CASTGGFFSYEQYF. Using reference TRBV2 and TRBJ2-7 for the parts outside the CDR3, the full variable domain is EPEVTQTPSHQVTQMGQEVILRCVPISNHLYFYWYRQILGQKVEFLVSFYNNEISEKSEIFDDQFSVERPDGSNFTLKIRSTKLEDSAMYFCASTGGFFSYEQYFGPGTRLTVT.

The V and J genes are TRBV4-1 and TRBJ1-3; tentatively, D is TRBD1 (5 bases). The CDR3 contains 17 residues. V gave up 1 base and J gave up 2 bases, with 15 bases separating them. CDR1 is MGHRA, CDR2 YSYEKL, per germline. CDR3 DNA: TGCGCCAGCAGCCAAGGTGTGTCCCAGGGCGCTGGAAACACCATATATTTT. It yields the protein CASSQGVSQGAGNTIYF.

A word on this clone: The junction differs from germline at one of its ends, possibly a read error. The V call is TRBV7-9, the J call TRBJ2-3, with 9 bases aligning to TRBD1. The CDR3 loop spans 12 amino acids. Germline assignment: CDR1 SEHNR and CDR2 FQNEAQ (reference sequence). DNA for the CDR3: TGTGCCAGCAGCTTAGTGGGACAGGGCTGGGGTTTT. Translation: CASSLVGQGWGF. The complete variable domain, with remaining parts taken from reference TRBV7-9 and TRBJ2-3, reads DTGVSQNPRHKITKRGQNVTFRCDPISEHNRLYWYRQTLGQGPEFLTYFQNEAQLEKSRLLSDRFSAERPKGSFSTLEIQRTEQGDSAMYLCASSLVGQGWGFGPGTRLTVL.